This T cell receptor (beta chain) was sequenced for a study of T-cell reconstitution after alpha-beta-depleted transplantation in children. Study-wide results and limits: Alpha-beta T cells about two months after transplant reportedly derived from several hundred expanded graft clones. Some patients' high day-60 TCRbeta diversity was traced to surviving recipient T cells and thymic progenitors. After one year, T-cell counts and TCRbeta diversity mostly came from new T cells.

The CDR3 length is 12 residues. The germline CDR1 and CDR2 sequences are SQVTM and ANQGSEA. Deletions cut 4 bases from V and 8 bases from J, with 12 bases between. This clonotype was picked up a small number of times. Its specificity is not known. The authors prepared the TCRbeta library with unique molecular identifiers. One entry per CDR3 protein, called by TCRdb with MiXCR from the PCR reads. The sample lists approximately 240,000 distinct CDR3 sequences; 11% were seen once. Sequencing used PBMCs, obtained before TCRalphabeta/CD19-depleted stem cell transplant. The rearrangement links TRBV29-1 to TRBJ2-1, with TRBD2 as a possible D gene (5 bases). This sequence originates from a child younger than two with acute myeloid leukemia, due to receive a stem cell transplant. The CDR3 DNA follows: TGCAGCGTTGTGGGAGAGGTGGATGAGCAGTTCTTC. It yields the protein CSVVGEVDEQFF.